The sequence of this TCR beta chain was determined in a study of neoadjuvant anti-PD-1 for oral cavity cancer. The CDR3 covers 16 residues. Per the germline V gene, CDR1 is MDHEN and CDR2 is SYDVKM. V trimming: 0 bases; J trimming: 1 base; junction bases outside the gene matches: 3. These newly diagnosed stage II-IVA oral cavity squamous cell carcinoma patients had no prior systemic or radiation treatment. Patients had HPV-negative, locally advanced oral cavity squamous cell carcinoma. Libraries were prepared by immunoSEQ multiplex PCR; TCRdb keeps only in-frame clonotypes and omits some of them. This table has 30,000 to 40,000 clones, just under 90% appearing once.

The chain combines TRBV28 with TRBJ2-3, with 8 bases identical to TRBD2. The sample consisted of PBMCs, taken before nivolumab (anti-PD-1) treatment. The sequence derives from a person between 35 and 79 years old with oral cavity squamous cell carcinoma. CDR3 sequence reads: CASSLWAGGRTDTQYF. The DNA of the CDR3 is TGTGCCAGCAGTTTATGGGCGGGGGGCCGCACAGATACGCAGTATTTT.